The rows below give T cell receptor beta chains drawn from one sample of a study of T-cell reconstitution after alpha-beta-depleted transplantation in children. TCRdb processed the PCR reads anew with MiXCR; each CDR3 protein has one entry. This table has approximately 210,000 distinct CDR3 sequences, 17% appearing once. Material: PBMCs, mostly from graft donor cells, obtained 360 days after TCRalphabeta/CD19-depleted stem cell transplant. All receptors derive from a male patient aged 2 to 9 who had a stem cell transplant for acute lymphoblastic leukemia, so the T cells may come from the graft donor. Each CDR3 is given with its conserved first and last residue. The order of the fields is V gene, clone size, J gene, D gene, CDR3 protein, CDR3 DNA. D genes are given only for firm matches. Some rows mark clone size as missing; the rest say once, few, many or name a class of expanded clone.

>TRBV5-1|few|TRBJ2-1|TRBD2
CASSSNQLAGGYHNEQFF
TGCGCCAGCAGCTCAAACCAGCTAGCGGGGGGGTACCACAATGAGCAGTTCTTC
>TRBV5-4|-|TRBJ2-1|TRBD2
CASSSGGGGAYNEQFF
TGTGCCAGCAGCTCGGGAGGCGGGGGAGCTTACAATGAGCAGTTCTTC
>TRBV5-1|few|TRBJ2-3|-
CASSLGRSTDTQYF
TGCGCCAGCAGCTTGGGTCGGAGCACAGATACGCAGTATTTT
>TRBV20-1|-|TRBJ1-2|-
CSARTTDFYGYTF
TGCAGTGCTAGAACGACAGACTTTTATGGCTACACCTTC
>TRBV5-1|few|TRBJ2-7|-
CASSSRVSHEQYF
TGCGCCAGCAGCTCCAGGGTGTCCCACGAGCAGTACTTC
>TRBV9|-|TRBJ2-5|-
CASSTSGTGRETQYF
TGTGCCAGCAGCACTAGCGGGACAGGGAGAGAGACCCAGTACTTC
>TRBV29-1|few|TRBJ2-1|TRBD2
CSAPGGRGAYNEQFF
TGCAGCGCCCCGGGGGGGCGGGGGGCCTACAATGAGCAGTTCTTC
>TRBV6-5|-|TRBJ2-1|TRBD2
CASSYFAGGWNEQFF
TGTGCCAGCAGTTACTTCGCGGGGGGGTGGAATGAGCAGTTCTTC
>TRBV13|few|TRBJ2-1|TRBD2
CASSERLAGGRTEFF
TGTGCCAGCAGCGAAAGACTAGCGGGGGGGAGGACGGAGTTCTTC
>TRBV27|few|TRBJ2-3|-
CASSFWWPPPGADTQYF
TGTGCCAGCAGTTTTTGGTGGCCACCTCCCGGCGCAGATACGCAGTATTTT
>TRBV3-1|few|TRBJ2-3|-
CASSPPAPRTDTQYF
TGTGCCAGCAGCCCTCCGGCTCCCCGCACAGATACGCAGTATTTT
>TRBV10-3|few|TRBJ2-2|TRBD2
CAISEIAGDTGELFF
TGTGCCATCAGTGAGATAGCGGGGGACACCGGGGAGCTGTTTTTT
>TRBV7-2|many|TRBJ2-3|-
CASSLQPGLVDTQYF
TGTGCCAGCAGCTTACAGCCGGGGTTAGTGGATACGCAGTATTTT
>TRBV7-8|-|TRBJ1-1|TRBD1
CASSSPKDRDATEAFF
TGTGCCAGCAGCTCGCCCAAGGACAGGGATGCCACTGAAGCTTTCTTT
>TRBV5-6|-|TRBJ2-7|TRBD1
CASSLEADRPDQSSYEQYF
TGTGCCAGCAGCTTGGAAGCGGACAGGCCCGATCAGAGCTCCTACGAGCAGTACTTC
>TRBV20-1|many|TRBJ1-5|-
CSAPRRTRDQPQHF
TGCAGTGCGCCCCGGCGGACCAGGGATCAGCCCCAGCATTTT
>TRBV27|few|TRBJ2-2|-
CASRPLVTGDTGELFF
TGTGCCAGCAGGCCACTGGTGACCGGGGATACCGGGGAGCTGTTTTTT
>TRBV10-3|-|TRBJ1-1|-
CAISDPLNTEAFF
TGTGCCATCAGTGATCCCCTGAACACTGAAGCTTTCTTT
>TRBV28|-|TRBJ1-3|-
CASSPRWGISGNTIYF
TGTGCCAGCTCCCCCCGGTGGGGGATCTCTGGAAACACCATATATTTT
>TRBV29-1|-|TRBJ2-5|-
CSVVHQGPAQETQYF
TGCAGCGTCGTACATCAGGGGCCGGCCCAAGAGACCCAGTACTTC
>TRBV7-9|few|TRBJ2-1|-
CASSKMRGGRHNEQFF
TGTGCCAGCAGTAAAATGCGAGGTGGGCGCCACAATGAGCAGTTCTTC
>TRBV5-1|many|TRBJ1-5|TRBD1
CASSQGAGNQPQHF
TGCGCCAGCAGCCAGGGGGCTGGCAATCAGCCCCAGCATTTT
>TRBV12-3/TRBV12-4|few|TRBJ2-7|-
CASRLDVYEQYF
TGTGCCAGCAGACTTGATGTCTACGAGCAGTACTTC
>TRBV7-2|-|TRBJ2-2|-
CASSFPGPRGTGELFF
TGTGCCAGCAGCTTCCCCGGGCCCCGGGGCACCGGGGAGCTGTTTTTT
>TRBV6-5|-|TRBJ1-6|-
CASSYSGGREGGSPLHF
TGTGCCAGCAGTTACTCCGGCGGTAGGGAGGGAGGTTCACCCCTCCACTTT
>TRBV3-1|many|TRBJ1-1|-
CASSLDTAGAGAFF
TGTGCCAGCAGCCTGGACACTGCAGGGGCGGGAGCTTTCTTT
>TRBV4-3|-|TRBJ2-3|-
CASSHRTTSTDTQYF
TGCGCCAGCAGCCACCGGACTACCAGCACAGATACGCAGTATTTT
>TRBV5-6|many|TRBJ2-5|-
CASSQTRAQGTQYF
TGTGCCAGCAGCCAAACGCGGGCCCAGGGGACCCAGTACTTC
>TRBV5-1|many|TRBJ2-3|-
CASSLWLGGDTQYF
TGCGCCAGCAGCTTGTGGCTAGGGGGAGATACGCAGTATTTT
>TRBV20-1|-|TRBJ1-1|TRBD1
CSARARQGNTEAFF
TGCAGTGCTAGAGCCCGACAGGGGAACACTGAAGCTTTCTTT